This TCR beta chain was recorded in a study of cytomegalovirus exposure and HLA in healthy donors. Study in general: According to later analysis, the same platform produced the approximately 120 validation and 666 first-cohort repertoires.

The method was immunoSEQ multiplex PCR; TCRdb's version includes in-frame clones alone and lacks a portion of them. Of 150,000 to 200,000 clones listed, roughly 86% are singletons. Notes on this clone: The antigen remains undetermined.

In germline, CDR1 is SNHLY, CDR2 FYNNEI. V lost 8 bases and J 2 bases, leaving 9 bases between the germline ends. The CDR3 is 12 amino acids. Study conclusions and caveats: A few of the chains that were CMV-associated were confirmed in vitro to be specific for CMV antigens.

Sequences were obtained from PBMCs. The V gene is TRBV2, the J gene TRBJ1-1, with D uncertain. This TCR came from a woman aged 18-29 years in good health and CMV-seropositive. This CDR3 reads CASLQTNTEAFF. The CDR3 coding sequence is TGTGCCAGCCTACAGACAAACACTGAAGCTTTCTTT.